This T cell receptor (beta chain) was captured by sequencing in a study of Graves' ophthalmopathy and Graves' hyperthyroidism. The V gene's germline CDR1 is DFQATT and CDR2 SNEGSKA (reference sequence). There are 15 residues in the CDR3. V was pared by 6 bases and J by 5 bases, with 23 bases between. This clonotype was detected ten times or more. Researchers took RNA transcripts and amplified TCR beta CDR3 regions from them. RT-PCR with HTBI primers came first, then second-round multiplex PCR. TCRdb reprocessed the multiplex PCR reads with MiXCR, giving one entry per CDR3 protein. The table records fewer than 650,000 distinct CDR3 sequences, about a fifth of them present only once. Hyperthyroidism patients had new diagnoses, durations under 2 months, and ages of 18 to 65.

The clonotype comes from a woman in her late teens or twenties with stable Graves' hyperthyroidism. Some clones in this sample may be carry-over from other donors' samples. The chain couples TRBV20-1 to TRBJ2-7; D may be TRBD2 (7 bases). The sample comprised peripheral blood. The CDR3 loop is CSAQGGGQGRNEQYF. In nucleotides, the CDR3 is TGCAGTGCCCAAGGGGGAGGGCAGGGGCGTAACGAGCAGTACTTC.